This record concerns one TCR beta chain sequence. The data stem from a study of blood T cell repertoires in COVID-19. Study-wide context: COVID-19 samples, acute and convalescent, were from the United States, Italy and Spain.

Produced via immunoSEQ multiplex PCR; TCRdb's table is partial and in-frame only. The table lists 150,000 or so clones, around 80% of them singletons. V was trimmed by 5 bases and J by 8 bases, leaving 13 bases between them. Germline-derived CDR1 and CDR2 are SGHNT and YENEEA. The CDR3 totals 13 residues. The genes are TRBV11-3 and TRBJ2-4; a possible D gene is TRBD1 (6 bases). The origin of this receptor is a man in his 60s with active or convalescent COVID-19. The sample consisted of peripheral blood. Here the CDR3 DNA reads TGTGCCAGCAGCGCGCAGGGGCGGGACATTCAGTACTTC. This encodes CASSAQGRDIQYF.